This entry is about one T cell receptor beta chain. Its antigen is still unknown. This table comes from immunoSEQ multiplex PCR, and its TCRdb copy is limited to in-frame clones, with some not included. This sample has about 160,000 clones, with around 89% found just once. Pooled together were second doses at about 4 or about 12 weeks. This sample is part of a study of T cell responses to AZD1222 COVID-19 vaccine. Study conclusions and caveats: Baseline serology detected seropositivity in only five or six AZD1222 recipients. Receipt of two AZD1222 doses was followed by a rise in Spike-specific TCR breadth and depth.

The V end lost 1 base, the J end lost 0 bases, and 13 bases lay between the germline ends. Germline CDR1 and CDR2: SNHLY and FYNNEI. There are 17 residues in the CDR3. The sample was peripheral blood, taken 28 days after the second AZD1222 dose. This chain links TRBV2 with TRBJ1-3; D might be TRBD1 (6 bases). This TCR was sampled from an adult who received the AZD1222 COVID-19 vaccine. The CDR3 is CASSEGLDSLSGNTIYF. The CDR3 DNA follows: TGTGCCAGCAGTGAAGGGTTGGACAGCCTCTCTGGAAACACCATATATTTT.